This TCR beta chain was identified in a study of T cells after yellow fever vaccination. About the research overall: Preparation used SMART-Seq v4 Ultra Low Input for the low-cell-number fractions.

This clonotype was found many times. TCRdb processed the 5' RACE reads anew with MiXCR; each CDR3 protein has one entry. Among fewer than 350,000 distinct CDR3 sequences, 8.7% were seen once, and the ten largest hold approximately 18%. The ends lost 6 bases at V and 6 bases at J; junction bases unmatched: 12. Germline-derived CDR1 and CDR2 are MRHNA and SNTAGT. The CDR3 covers 16 residues. Sample: PBMCs, taken on the day of the first yellow fever vaccination. The clonotype was recovered from a man between 18 and 29 years old who received the YFV17D yellow fever vaccine. V usage is TRBV6-4 and J usage is TRBJ2-2, with 8 bases that match TRBD1. The CDR3 bases are TGTGCCAGCAGCGAAACCCCCGGACAGGGATCCGGGGAGCTGTTTTTT. Protein: CASSETPGQGSGELFF.